The sequence of this TCR beta chain was determined in a study of human T cells and chemical hapten exposure. Across the whole study: Patches that contained 0.01% DPC were applied to the upper back and read at 6 days. General study results and limits: Relative to control repertoires, expanded TCRs gave rise to significantly more large CDR3 similarity clusters.

With respect to this clonotype: Its target is unknown.

Time point in this sample: patch test 2, 6 weeks after DPC sensitization. Described treatment: therapeutic diphenylcyclopropenone sensitization with weekly scalp DPC. Trimming took 5 bases from V and 2 from J; bases not matched to a gene: 3. From germline, CDR1 is WNHNN and CDR2 SYGVQD (reference sequence). The CDR3 covers 15 residues. TCRdb fed the RACE reads into MiXCR, producing one record per CDR3 protein. The sample has about 110,000 distinct CDR3 sequences, roughly a tenth seen once. V and J are TRBV10-1 and TRBJ1-3, with 10 bases that match TRBD1. This TCR was recovered from a woman in her thirties or forties with alopecia areata. Some clones in this sample may be carry-over from other donors' samples. The sample here was whole blood, taken in connection with sensitization to the hapten diphenylcyclopropenone (DPC). The CDR3 DNA follows: TGCGCCAGCAGTCCCGGGACAGGGGCTGGAAACACCATATATTTT. Its protein product is CASSPGTGAGNTIYF.